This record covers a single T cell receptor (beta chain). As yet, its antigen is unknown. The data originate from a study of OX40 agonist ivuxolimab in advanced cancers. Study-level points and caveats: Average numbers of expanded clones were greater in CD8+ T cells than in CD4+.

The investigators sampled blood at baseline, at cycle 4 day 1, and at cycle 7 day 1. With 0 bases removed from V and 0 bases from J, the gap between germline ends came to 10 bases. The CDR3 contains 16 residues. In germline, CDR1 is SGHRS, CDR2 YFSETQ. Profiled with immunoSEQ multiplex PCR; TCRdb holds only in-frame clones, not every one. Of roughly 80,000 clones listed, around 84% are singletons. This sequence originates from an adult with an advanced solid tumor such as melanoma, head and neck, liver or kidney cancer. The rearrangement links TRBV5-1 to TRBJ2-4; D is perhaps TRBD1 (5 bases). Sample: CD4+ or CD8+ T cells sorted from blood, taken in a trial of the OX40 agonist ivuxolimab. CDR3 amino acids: CASSLDGALAKNIQYF. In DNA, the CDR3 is TGCGCCAGCAGCTTGGATGGGGCCCTAGCCAAAAACATTCAGTACTTC.